This T cell receptor (beta chain) stems from a study of CD8+CD57+ T cells in acquired aplastic anemia (dated by TCRdb to 2016 to 2019). About the study as a whole: Extracted DNA from sorted CD4+ and CD8+ cells averaged approximately 3 ug, ranging from about 0.19 to 30 ug. CD8+CD57+ expansion was defined as a frequency above the mean frequency observed in healthy subjects.

In this sample, this clonotype turned up many times. Its antigen specificity is not known. No base-level quality is on record; no much larger clone is a single base apart. Flow cytometry had shown CD8+CD57+ cell expansion in the patients selected for sequencing. Every patient had severe acquired aplastic anemia, diagnosed using the International Study of Aplastic Anemia and Agranulocytosis and Camitta criteria. Patients had received no therapy at the time of blood sampling. TCR repertoires of sorted CD4+ and CD8+ blood T cells from severe aplastic anemia patients and healthy subjects were deep-sequenced in the study. In the USA, patient enrollment took place under clinicaltrials.gov protocols 00001620, 01623167, 00001397, 00071045, 00081523 and 00961064. Ficoll-Paque density gradient centrifugation was used to isolate peripheral blood mononuclear cells. Before DNA extraction, CD4+ and CD8+ T cells were sorted by FACS or by magnetic beads.

TCR beta VDJ combination and CDR3 sequence profiling used genomic DNA as the template. An Illumina HiSeq 2000 was used for TCR repertoire sequencing. As for the original processing: TRBV/TRBJ rearrangement plots, CDR3 size and DJ length profiles, and Simpson's diversity index were used to assess repertoires. The most abundant DNA sequence in the deep sequencing data was defined as the immunodominant clone. CDR3 amino acid sequences were screened for sharing across subjects and compared with published repertoires and the VDJdb database. The public reads were run again by TCRdb, first through fastp at Q25 and then through MiXCR, and only productive beta chains were kept. Entries that share a CDR3 protein sequence are merged under the most common genes and DNA. What appears here as the V and J calls and clone size reflects TCRdb's work, not the paper's. The sample has roughly 150,000 distinct CDR3 sequences on record, roughly 48% of them singletons. Around 2.9% of the sample is taken by the ten largest.

The paper's findings and limits, for the study overall: CD8+ Simpson's diversity did not differ significantly between patients and healthy controls (P=0.060). Although 25 to 30 CD8+ CDR3 sequences were shared by patients and controls, these sequences appeared highly expressed in patients and within the immunodominant clones of patients.

Clipping removes 8 bases from V and 4 bases from J, with 5 as the unmatched junction base count. Sequences MGHDK (CDR1) and SYGVNS (CDR2) are obtained from the germline V gene. From cysteine to phenylalanine, the CDR3 is 14 amino acids long. Only the CDR3 DNA is retained, 42 bases long and in frame from the first base. The TCR comes from a human donor with aplastic anemia. This sequence uses TRBV25-1 and TRBJ1-1; 12 bases in between match TRBD1. Source material: sorted CD4+, CD8+, or CD8+CD57+ T cells (not recorded which) from PBMCs. The DNA sequence is as follows: TGTGCCAGCGTTTGGGGACAGGGGGCCACTGAAGCTTTCTTT. This codes for CASVWGQGATEAFF. Full variable domain (CDR3 extended with the reference TRBV25-1 and TRBJ1-1 proteins): EADIYQTPRYLVIGTGKKITLECSQTMGHDKMYWYQQDPGMELHLIHYSYGVNSTEKGDLSSESTVSRIRTEHFPLTLESARPSHTSQYLCASVWGQGATEAFFGQGTRLTVV.